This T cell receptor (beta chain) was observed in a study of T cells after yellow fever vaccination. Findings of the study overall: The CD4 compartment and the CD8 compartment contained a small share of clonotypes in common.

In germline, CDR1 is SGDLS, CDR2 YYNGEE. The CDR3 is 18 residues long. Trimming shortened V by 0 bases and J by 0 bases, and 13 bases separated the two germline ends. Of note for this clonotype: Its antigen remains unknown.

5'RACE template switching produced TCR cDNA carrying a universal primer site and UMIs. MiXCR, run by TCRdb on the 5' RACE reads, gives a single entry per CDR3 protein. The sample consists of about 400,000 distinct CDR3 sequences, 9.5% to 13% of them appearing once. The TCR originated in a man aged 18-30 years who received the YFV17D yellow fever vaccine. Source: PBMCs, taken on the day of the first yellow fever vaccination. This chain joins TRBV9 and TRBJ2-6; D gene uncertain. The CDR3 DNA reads TGTGCCAGCAGCGTAGCGATACAAACAAACTCTGGGGCCAACGTCCTGACTTTC. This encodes CASSVAIQTNSGANVLTF.